This TCR beta chain was captured by sequencing in a study of blood T cell repertoires in COVID-19. Trimming cost V 5 bases and J 3 bases, with 17 bases left between them. CDR3 length equals 16 residues. Germline CDR1 is SEHNR and CDR2 is FQNEAQ (reference sequence). Measured with immunoSEQ multiplex PCR; TCRdb has only the in-frame clones, and not every one. The data show 160,000 or so clones, 79% seen once. This clonotype was sampled from a woman in her fifties or sixties with COVID-19, enrolled during active disease. The V gene is TRBV7-9, the J gene TRBJ1-5; D is perhaps TRBD1 (5 bases). Sequenced material: peripheral blood. CDR3 residues: CASSPLGEENNQPQHF. The CDR3 DNA sequence: TGTGCCAGCAGCCCTTTAGGGGAGGAGAACAATCAGCCCCAGCATTTT.